These 13 T cell receptor beta chains were all obtained from the same sample, sequenced in a study of cytomegalovirus exposure and HLA in healthy donors. In the PCR, 60 Vbeta and 13 Jbeta primers were used. Assay: immunoSEQ multiplex PCR; the TCRdb copy retains only in-frame clones and omits some. The sample has fewer than 200,000 clones, roughly 80% seen once. Sequencing was carried out using PBMCs. These receptor sequences come from a man in his thirties or forties in good health and CMV-seropositive.

V and J are TRBV7-8 and TRBJ2-5; 12 nucleotides agree with TRBD2. In germline, CDR1 is SGHVS, CDR2 FQNEAQ. V was pared by 4 bases and J by 2 bases, with 8 bases of the junction left unmatched. The CDR3 is made up of 17 amino acids. The CDR3 protein is CASSSAPSGGVQETQYF. CDR3 bases: TGTGCCAGCAGCTCCGCCCCTAGCGGGGGGGTTCAAGAGACCCAGTACTTC.

This chain links TRBV5-1 with TRBJ2-3; 7 bases match TRBD1. Germline CDR1 reads SGHRS; CDR2 reads YFSETQ. V gave up 0 bases and J gave up 7 bases; unmatched junction bases: 5. CDR3 length: 14 amino acids. The CDR3 loop reads CASSLGDSQNTQYF. The CDR3 nucleotides are TGCGCCAGCAGCTTGGGGGACAGCCAGAATACGCAGTATTTT. The variable domain in full, completed from reference TRBV5-1 and TRBJ2-3, reads KAGVTQTPRYLIKTRGQQVTLSCSPISGHRSVSWYQQTPGQGLQFLFEYFSETQRNKGNFPGRFSGRQFSNSRSEMNVSTLELGDSALYLCASSLGDSQNTQYFGPGTRLTVL.

This chain joins TRBV9 and TRBJ2-7; weak D call: TRBD1 (5 bases). The germline V gene has CDR1 SGDLS and CDR2 YYNGEE. V was trimmed by 0 bases and J by 5 bases, leaving 9 bases between them. This CDR3 spans 13 amino acids. CDR3 protein: CASSVAPGNEQYF. Written as DNA, the CDR3 is TGTGCCAGCAGCGTAGCCCCAGGGAACGAGCAGTACTTC.

The rearrangement joins TRBV5-1 to TRBJ2-2, with 7 bases matching TRBD1. Losses at the gene ends were 7 bases for V and 7 bases for J; bases not matched to a gene: 16. Looked up from germline, CDR1 is SGHRS and CDR2 is YFSETQ. The CDR3 consists of 16 residues. DNA for the CDR3: TGCGCCAGCGGGAACGACAGGGCGGTTGACGTCGGGGAGCTGTTTTTT. It specifies CASGNDRAVDVGELFF.

CDR3 bases: TGTGCCAGCATCCCAGGGGTGGAAGAGACCCAGTACTTC. It encodes CASIPGVEETQYF. J is TRBJ2-5 and V is TRBV28; a weak D match, TRBD1 (6 bases). CDR3 size: 13 residues. V lost 7 bases and J 3 bases, leaving 12 bases between the germline ends. Germline assignment: CDR1 MDHEN and CDR2 SYDVKM.

The sample holds one count of this clone. The V and J genes are TRBV4-1 and TRBJ2-5; 10 bases align to TRBD2. The CDR3 spans 18 residues. V was clipped by 0 bases and J by 4 bases; unmatched bases: 11. Germline V lookup: CDR1 MGHRA, CDR2 YSYEKL. The CDR3 loop reads CASSQDIAQRGGLETQYF. The CDR3 DNA reads TGCGCCAGCAGCCAAGACATTGCCCAGCGGGGGGGCCTAGAGACCCAGTACTTC.

The chain couples TRBV11-2 to TRBJ1-5; TRBD1 might be the D (5 bases). Germline V gene sequence: CDR1 SGHAT, CDR2 FQNNGV. The V and J ends lost 2 bases and 6 bases respectively, with 8 bases between them. The CDR3 is 13 amino acids. The CDR3 DNA follows: TGTGCCAGCAGCTTAATTGACAGTCAGCCCCAGCATTTT. It encodes CASSLIDSQPQHF. The entire variable domain, with the rest obtained from reference TRBV11-2 and TRBJ1-5, is as follows: EAGVAQSPRYKIIEKRQSVAFWCNPISGHATLYWYQQILGQGPKLLIQFQNNGVVDDSQLPKDRFSAERLKGVDSTLKIQPAKLEDSAVYLCASSLIDSQPQHFGDGTRLSIL.

The chain couples TRBV5-1 to TRBJ2-1; TRBD2 agrees at 8 bases. The V gene's germline CDR1 is SGHRS and CDR2 YFSETQ. The CDR3 length is 16 residues. V lost 4 bases, J lost 2 bases, and 8 bases stayed unmatched. Written as DNA, the CDR3 is TGCGCCAGCAGCCTCGGGGGGGCCAAGGCCTACAATGAGCAGTTCTTC. Encoded protein: CASSLGGAKAYNEQFF.

This clone was counted only a few times. The chain joins TRBV7-9 to TRBJ2-3; D is uncertain. CDR1 SEHNR and CDR2 FQNEAQ come from the germline V gene (reference sequence). V was trimmed by 2 bases and J by 5 bases, leaving 8 bases between them. The CDR3 spans 13 residues. The CDR3 spells CASSLSSGDTQYF. The CDR3 DNA reads TGTGCCAGCAGCTTATCGAGTGGAGATACGCAGTATTTT. The full variable domain, with the rest looked up from reference TRBV7-9 and TRBJ2-3, is DTGVSQNPRHKITKRGQNVTFRCDPISEHNRLYWYRQTLGQGPEFLTYFQNEAQLEKSRLLSDRFSAERPKGSFSTLEIQRTEQGDSAMYLCASSLSSGDTQYFGPGTRLTVL.

This rearrangement joins TRBV25-1 to TRBJ2-7; 7 bases agree with TRBD1. CDR1 is MGHDK and CDR2 is SYGVNS in the germline V gene. The CDR3 spans 15 residues. The J segment lost 2 bases and the V segment lost 4 bases, leaving 8 bases of the junction unmatched. In DNA form, the CDR3 reads TGTGCCAGCAGTGGTTCGCCGGGACAGACCTACGAGCAGTACTTC. This encodes CASSGSPGQTYEQYF.

J is TRBJ2-5 and V is TRBV7-7; 9 bases line up with TRBD1. The CDR3 runs to 15 residues. Germline assignment: CDR1 SSHAT and CDR2 FNYEAQ (reference sequence). Losses at the gene ends were 5 bases for V and 4 bases for J; bases not matched to a gene: 8. The CDR3 reads CASSQPGQGTETQYF. The CDR3 DNA reads as TGTGCCAGCAGCCAACCGGGACAGGGTACAGAGACCCAGTACTTC.

The chain joins TRBV10-1 to TRBJ2-1, with TRBD1 matching 9 bases. There are 15 residues in the CDR3. V gave up 3 bases and J gave up 7 bases; unmatched junction bases: 7. The germline V gene has CDR1 WNHNN and CDR2 SYGVQD (reference sequence). This CDR3 is CASSDRGQGTNEQFF. In DNA form, the CDR3 reads TGCGCCAGCAGTGATCGGGGACAGGGTACGAATGAGCAGTTCTTC.

CDR3 in DNA: TGTGCCAGCAGCTTAGTTAGCGGGGGGGTTAATGAGCAGTTCTTC. Amino acid sequence: CASSLVSGGVNEQFF. This chain uses TRBV7-2 with TRBJ2-1; TRBD2 aligns across 11 bases. This CDR3 is built from 15 residues. The V and J ends lost 1 base and 7 bases, in that order; junction bases with no gene match: 3. CDR1 and CDR2 (germline): SGHTA, FQGNSA.